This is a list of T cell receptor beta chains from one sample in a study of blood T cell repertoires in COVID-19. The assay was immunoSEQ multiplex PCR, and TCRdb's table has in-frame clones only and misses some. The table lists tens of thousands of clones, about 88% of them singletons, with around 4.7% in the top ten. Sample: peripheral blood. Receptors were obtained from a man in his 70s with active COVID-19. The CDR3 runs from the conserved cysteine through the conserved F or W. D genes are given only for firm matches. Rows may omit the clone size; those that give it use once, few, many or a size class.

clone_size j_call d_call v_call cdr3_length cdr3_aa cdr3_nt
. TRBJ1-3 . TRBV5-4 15 CASSSTGYGGNTIYF TGTGCCAGCAGTTCAACGGGGTACGGTGGAAACACCATATATTTT
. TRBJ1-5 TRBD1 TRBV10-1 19 CASPSSGQGLISSNQPQHF TGCGCCAGCCCCTCGTCGGGACAGGGCTTAATTTCTAGCAATCAGCCCCAGCATTTT
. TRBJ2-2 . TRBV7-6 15 CASSLVLTGTGELFF TGTGCCAGCAGCTTAGTCTTGACAGGCACCGGGGAGCTGTTTTTT
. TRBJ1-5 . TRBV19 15 CASSMSHNSNQPQHF TGTGCCAGTAGTATGTCACATAATAGCAATCAGCCCCAGCATTTT
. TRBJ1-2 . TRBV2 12 CASLETGYGYTF TGTGCCAGCCTTGAAACGGGCTATGGCTACACCTTC
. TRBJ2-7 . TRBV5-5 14 CASSLDRVVRGQYF TGTGCCAGCAGCTTGGACAGGGTAGTACGGGGGCAGTACTTC
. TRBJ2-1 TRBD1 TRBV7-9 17 CASSLLDRDRRYNEQFF TGTGCCAGCAGCTTATTGGACCGGGACAGACGCTACAATGAGCAGTTCTTC
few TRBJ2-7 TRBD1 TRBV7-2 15 CASSSQGANSFPQYF TGTGCCAGCAGTTCCCAGGGGGCCAACTCCTTTCCGCAGTACTTC
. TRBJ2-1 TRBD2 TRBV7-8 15 CASSLVGRAYNEQFF TGTGCCAGCAGCTTAGTCGGGAGGGCGTACAATGAGCAGTTCTTC
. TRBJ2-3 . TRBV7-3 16 CASSPPQLWGADTQYF TGTGCCAGCAGCCCACCCCAGCTGTGGGGGGCAGATACGCAGTATTTT
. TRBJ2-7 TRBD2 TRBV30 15 CAWTQRGGSSYEQYF TGTGCCTGGACTCAACGGGGGGGGAGCTCCTACGAGCAGTACTTC
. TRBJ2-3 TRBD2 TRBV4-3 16 CASSQDGAGITDTQYF TGCGCCAGCAGCCAAGATGGAGCGGGGATCACAGATACGCAGTATTTT
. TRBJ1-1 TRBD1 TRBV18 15 CASSPDLTGGPEAFF TGTGCCAGCTCACCGGACCTCACAGGGGGCCCCGAAGCTTTCTTT
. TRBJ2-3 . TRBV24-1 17 CATSDSFTGLSTDTQYF TGTGCCACCAGTGATTCCTTTACAGGGCTCAGCACAGATACGCAGTATTTT
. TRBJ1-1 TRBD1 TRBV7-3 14 CASSTQGAGTEAFF TGTGCCAGCAGCACACAGGGGGCAGGCACTGAAGCTTTCTTT
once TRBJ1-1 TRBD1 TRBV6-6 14 CASSTGQGAPEAFF TGTGCCAGCAGCACGGGACAGGGGGCCCCTGAAGCTTTCTTT
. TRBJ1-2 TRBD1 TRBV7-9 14 CASSASTGNYGYTF TGTGCCAGCAGCGCGTCGACAGGGAACTATGGCTACACCTTC
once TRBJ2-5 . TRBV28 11 CASSLRETQYF TGTGCCAGCAGTTTACGGGAGACCCAGTACTTC
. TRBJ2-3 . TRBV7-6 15 CASSLAGGVTDTQYF TGTGCCAGCAGCTTAGCGGGGGGTGTCACAGATACGCAGTATTTT
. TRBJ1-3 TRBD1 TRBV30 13 CAWDRENRNTIYF TGTGCCTGGGACAGGGAGAATCGGAACACCATATATTTT
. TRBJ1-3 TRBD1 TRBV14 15 CASSLQGFSGNTIYF TGTGCCAGCAGCCTACAGGGGTTCTCTGGAAACACCATATATTTT
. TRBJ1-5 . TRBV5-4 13 CASSLETGQPQHF TGTGCCAGCAGCTTGGAGACAGGACAGCCCCAGCATTTT
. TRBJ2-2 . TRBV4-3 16 CASSQDTRLHTGELFF TGCGCCAGCAGCCAGGACACGAGACTGCACACCGGGGAGCTGTTTTTT
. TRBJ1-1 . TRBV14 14 CASSQGGADTEAFF TGTGCCAGCAGCCAAGGGGGCGCGGACACTGAAGCTTTCTTT
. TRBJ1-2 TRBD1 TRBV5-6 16 CASSGTPGGEGYGYTF TGTGCCAGCAGCGGAACCCCAGGGGGCGAAGGCTATGGCTACACCTTC
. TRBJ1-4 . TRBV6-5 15 CASSYSSGGGEKLFF TGTGCCAGCAGTTACTCGTCCGGGGGGGGTGAAAAACTGTTTTTT
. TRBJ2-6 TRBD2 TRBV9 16 CASSVFSGAGANVLTF TGTGCCAGCAGCGTCTTTAGCGGGGCTGGGGCCAACGTCCTGACTTTC
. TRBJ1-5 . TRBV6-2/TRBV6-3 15 CASSYIPGSNQPQHF TGTGCCAGCAGTTACATCCCAGGGAGCAATCAGCCCCAGCATTTT
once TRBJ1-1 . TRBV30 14 CAWRVGRVLGEAFF TGTGCCTGGAGGGTGGGCAGGGTGTTAGGTGAAGCTTTCTTT
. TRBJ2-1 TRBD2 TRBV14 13 CASSTFGGNEQFF TGTGCCAGCAGCACCTTCGGGGGGAATGAGCAGTTCTTC
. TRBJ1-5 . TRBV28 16 CASTGGHSRSNQPQHF TGTGCCAGCACCGGGGGGCACTCGCGGAGCAATCAGCCCCAGCATTTT
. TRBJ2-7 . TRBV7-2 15 CASSPPGVAFREQYF TGTGCCAGCAGCCCCCCGGGGGTGGCCTTTCGGGAGCAGTACTTC
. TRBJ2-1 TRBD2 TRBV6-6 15 CASTNSGGRYNEQFF TGTGCCAGCACCAACAGCGGGGGGAGGTACAATGAGCAGTTCTTC
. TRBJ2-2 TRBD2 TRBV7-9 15 CASSSSGGDTGELFF TGTGCCAGCAGCTCAAGCGGGGGGGACACCGGGGAGCTGTTTTTT
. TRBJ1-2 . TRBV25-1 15 CASSGETGGNYGYTF TGTGCCAGCAGTGGGGAGACGGGCGGCAACTATGGCTACACCTTC
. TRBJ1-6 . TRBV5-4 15 CASSTAVRQNSPLHF TGTGCCAGCAGCACGGCGGTACGGCAGAATTCACCCCTCCACTTT
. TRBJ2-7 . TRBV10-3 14 CAITPTGTPYEQYF TGTGCCATCACTCCGACAGGGACTCCCTACGAGCAGTACTTC
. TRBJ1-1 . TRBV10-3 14 CAISESGGVTEAFF TGTGCCATCAGTGAGTCGGGGGGTGTAACTGAAGCTTTCTTT
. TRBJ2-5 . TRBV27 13 CASSSTGEETQYF TGTGCCAGCAGTTCCACAGGAGAAGAGACCCAGTACTTC
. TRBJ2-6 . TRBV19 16 CASSIDTSSGANVLTF TGTGCCAGTAGTATCGACACCTCTTCTGGGGCCAACGTCCTGACTTTC
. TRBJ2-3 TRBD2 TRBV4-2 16 CASSQKRGAYTDTQYF TGTGCCAGCAGCCAGAAGCGGGGGGCCTACACAGATACGCAGTATTTT
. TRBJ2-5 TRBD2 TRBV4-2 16 CASSQPSGGLQETQYF TGTGCCAGCAGCCAACCTAGCGGGGGACTTCAAGAGACCCAGTACTTC